The 5 T cell receptor beta chains below were found in one sample sequenced in a study of blood T cell repertoires in COVID-19. Repertoires were generated with immunoSEQ multiplex PCR, while TCRdb's copy carries only in-frame clones and drops some. The profile shows around 55,000 clones, 75% to 95% of them singletons. Sequenced sample: peripheral blood. Receptors were obtained from a man aged 40-49 years with acute or convalescent COVID-19.

V and J are TRBV7-9 and TRBJ2-1; 8 bases map to TRBD2. CDR1 is SEHNR, CDR2 FQNEAQ, per germline (reference sequence). V was clipped by 4 bases and J by 5 bases; unmatched bases: 4. This CDR3 comprises 14 residues. The CDR3 nucleotides read TGTGCCAGCAGCTCCCCACTAGCGGACAATGAGCAGTTCTTC. Protein: CASSSPLADNEQFF.

J is TRBJ1-1 and V is TRBV11-2; possible D gene TRBD1, 6 bases. The CDR3 runs 15 residues. The V gene's germline CDR1 is SGHAT and CDR2 FQNNGV. V gave up 6 bases and J gave up 1 base, with 15 bases separating them. The CDR3 DNA is TGTGCCAGCAGTACTCGACGGGACAAGAACACTGAAGCTTTCTTT. This translates into CASSTRRDKNTEAFF.

V gene TRBV6-5 combines with J gene TRBJ1-4; possibly TRBD1 for D (6 bases). V was trimmed by 4 bases and J by 3 bases, leaving 12 bases between them. CDR1 and CDR2 from the germline V gene are MNHEY and SVGAGI. This CDR3 has 15 residues. CDR3 nucleotide sequence: TGTGCCAGCAGTTTTACAGGGTCAGCTAATGAAAAACTGTTTTTT. Translation gives CASSFTGSANEKLFF.

The V gene is TRBV5-1, the J gene TRBJ2-3; 7 nucleotides agree with TRBD2. CDR3 size: 15 residues. The germline V gene has CDR1 SGHRS and CDR2 YFSETQ. J gave up 0 bases and V 1 base, and 2 bases lay outside the gene matches. The CDR3 bases are TGCGCCAGCAGCTTGCCTAGCGGTAGCACAGATACGCAGTATTTT. Amino acids: CASSLPSGSTDTQYF.

This clone was recorded only once. The chain joins TRBV7-2 to TRBJ2-5; 7 bases map to TRBD2. This CDR3 comprises 14 residues. V was clipped by 10 bases and J by 3 bases; unmatched bases: 11. Germline values: CDR1 SGHTA, CDR2 FQGNSA. The CDR3 DNA follows: TGTGCCAACGGGGGGAGGAGCGGGGAAGAGACCCAGTACTTC. It specifies CANGGRSGEETQYF.